The 21 T cell receptor beta chains listed next were all sequenced from one sample in a study of cytomegalovirus exposure and HLA in healthy donors. PCR employed 60 Vbeta and 13 Jbeta primers. Generated by immunoSEQ multiplex PCR, the TCRdb table keeps only in-frame clones and is missing some. The table includes some 100,000 clones, 60% to 80% detected once. Sequenced sample: PBMCs. These receptors came from a woman between 50 and 59 years old in good health and CMV-seropositive.

The rearrangement links TRBV7-3 to TRBJ2-3; 10 bases align to TRBD2. The J segment lost 3 bases and the V segment lost 5 bases, leaving 5 bases of the junction unmatched. The length of the CDR3 is 15 residues. The V gene's germline CDR1 is SGHTA and CDR2 FQGTGA. CDR3 nucleotides: TGTGCCAGCAGCCGGTGGACTAGCGGAACAGATACGCAGTATTTT. It translates to CASSRWTSGTDTQYF.

The genes are TRBV29-1 and TRBJ2-1, with D possibly TRBD2 on 6 matching bases. The CDR3 loop spans 13 amino acids. The germline V gene has CDR1 SQVTM and CDR2 ANQGSEA. V lost 7 bases, J lost 6 bases, and 16 bases lay in between. The CDR3 region is CSARRVGLNEQFF. CDR3 nucleotides: TGCAGCGCGCGCCGAGTGGGACTCAATGAGCAGTTCTTC.

The genes are TRBV7-3 and TRBJ1-3; D is undetermined. The CDR3 runs 14 residues. Per germline, CDR1 SGHTA and CDR2 FQGTGA. Trimming left V 5 bases short and J 2 bases short, with 10 bases between. The CDR3 region is CASSESGAGNTIYF. As DNA, the CDR3 is TGTGCCAGCAGCGAGTCCGGGGCTGGAAACACCATATATTTT.

The chain employs TRBV5-6 and TRBJ2-1; 8 nucleotides line up with TRBD1. Germline V gene data show CDR1 as SGHDT and CDR2 as YYEEEE. The CDR3 extends over 14 amino acids. The V segment lost 2 bases and the J segment 8 bases; nucleotides outside the gene matches: 6. The CDR3 here is CASSFLGQGHEQFF. The CDR3 DNA reads as TGTGCCAGCAGCTTTTTAGGACAGGGTCATGAGCAGTTCTTC. The full variable domain, completed using reference TRBV5-6 and TRBJ2-1, is DAGVTQSPTHLIKTRGQQVTLRCSPKSGHDTVSWYQQALGQGPQFIFQYYEEEERQRGNFPDRFSGHQFPNYSSELNVNALLLGDSALYLCASSFLGQGHEQFFGPGTRLTVL.

This clone was observed once. The gene calls are TRBV5-8 and TRBJ2-1; TRBD2 might be the D (6 bases). The V and J ends lost 7 bases and 3 bases respectively, with 11 bases between them. Germline CDR1 reads SGHTS; CDR2 reads YDEGEE. This CDR3 is built from 13 residues. The CDR3 nucleotides read TGTGCCAGCCTAGTCGGGAGCTACAATGAGCAGTTCTTC. This encodes CASLVGSYNEQFF.

V is TRBV7-9 and J is TRBJ1-2; 11 bases match TRBD1. The V gene end was trimmed by 5 bases and the J gene end by 11 bases; junction bases not matched to a gene: 10. The CDR3 sequence is 14 residues long. CDR1 SEHNR and CDR2 FQNEAQ come from the germline V gene (reference sequence). The CDR3 region is CASSPPGQGARYTF. The CDR3 DNA is TGTGCCAGCAGCCCCCCAGGACAGGGGGCACGGTACACCTTC.

This sequence joins TRBV4-3 and TRBJ2-2; the match to TRBD2 covers 8 bases. Trimming cost V 0 bases and J 4 bases; bases outside gene matches: 4. CDR1 is LGHNA, CDR2 YSLEER, per germline. The CDR3 extends over 16 amino acids. The CDR3 sequence: CASSQDRAGVTGELFF. Here the CDR3 DNA reads TGCGCCAGCAGCCAAGACCGAGCGGGAGTCACCGGGGAGCTGTTTTTT.

The CDR3 nucleotides read TGTGGCACAACTGGGGTAGCGGGAGTGGGGGAGCTGTTTTTT. Protein product: CGTTGVAGVGELFF. This chain connects TRBV6-1 to TRBJ2-2, with 9 positions matching TRBD2. CDR3 length: 14 amino acids. CDR1 and CDR2 (germline): MNHNS, SASEGT.

This clone has just a few counts. This rearrangement joins TRBV28 to TRBJ2-7; tentative D call: TRBD2 (7 bases). Trimming stripped 3 bases from V and 4 bases from J, with 37 bases between. The CDR3 totals 22 residues. Germline CDR1 reads MDHEN; CDR2 reads SYDVKM. CDR3 residues: CASSFGWGRGVLGGRVEYEQYF. The DNA for the CDR3 is TGTGCCAGCAGTTTCGGATGGGGCAGGGGCGTCTTGGGGGGGAGGGTAGAATACGAGCAGTACTTC.

The chain combines TRBV25-1 with TRBJ2-2; possible D gene TRBD1, 6 bases. Trimming removed 1 base at V and 6 bases at J, with 15 bases between. Germline V gives CDR1 MGHDK, CDR2 SYGVNS. The CDR3 spans 16 residues. This chain's CDR3 is CASSESQGLVAGELFF. CDR3 DNA: TGTGCCAGCAGTGAATCCCAGGGGCTAGTAGCCGGGGAGCTGTTTTTT.

This rearrangement joins TRBV18 to TRBJ2-6, with D hard to call. The CDR3 sequence is 16 residues long. The V and J ends lost 6 bases and 0 bases respectively, with 12 bases between them. CDR1 is KGHSH, CDR2 LQKENI, per germline. Here the CDR3 reads CASSPAGLSGANVLTF. In nucleotides, the CDR3 is TGTGCCAGCTCTCCCGCTGGCCTCTCTGGGGCCAACGTCCTGACTTTC.

This sequence joins TRBV5-8 and TRBJ2-5; the match to TRBD2 covers 11 bases. CDR1 is SGHTS, CDR2 YDEGEE, per germline. This CDR3 has 15 residues. V lost 3 bases to trimming and J lost 9 bases; unmatched junction nucleotides: 10. The CDR3 spells CASSSLAGGRGSQYF. In nucleotides, the CDR3 is TGTGCCAGCAGCTCGCTAGCGGGAGGCCGTGGATCCCAGTACTTC.

This clone has more than one count but fewer than ten. This chain joins TRBV5-6 and TRBJ1-6, with 9 bases lining up with TRBD1. There are 14 residues in the CDR3. J lost 10 bases, V lost 4 bases, and 6 bases had no gene match. The germline CDR1 and CDR2 sequences are SGHDT and YYEEEE. CDR3: CASSRNRGLSPLHF. The CDR3 region has the DNA TGTGCCAGCAGCCGTAACAGGGGGCTCTCACCCCTCCACTTT.

The chain is built from TRBV29-1 and TRBJ2-1; perhaps TRBD1 as D (6 bases). This CDR3 has 14 amino acids. Germline CDR1 is SQVTM and CDR2 is ANQGSEA. Trimming took off 7 bases at V and 4 bases at J, with 17 bases between the two ends. CDR3 loop: CSAKQGTPYNEQFF. The DNA of the CDR3 is TGCAGCGCCAAACAGGGAACCCCTTACAATGAGCAGTTCTTC.

This chain joins TRBV7-6 and TRBJ1-1; D uncertain. V gave up 5 bases and J gave up 5 bases, with 12 bases separating them. CDR1 is SGHVS and CDR2 is FNYEAQ in the germline V gene. The CDR3 loop spans 13 amino acids. The CDR3 loop reads CASSQAAGTEAFF. As DNA, the CDR3 is TGTGCCAGCAGCCAAGCAGCGGGGACTGAAGCTTTCTTT.

There are a few counts of this clone. This chain uses TRBV27 with TRBJ1-1; D perhaps matches TRBD1 (5 bases). V lost 2 bases, J lost 4 bases, and 11 bases lay in between. The CDR3 is made up of 14 amino acids. Germline loops: CDR1 MNHEY, CDR2 SMNVEV (reference sequence). The CDR3 sequence: CASSLQQAGTEAFF. The CDR3 nucleotides read TGTGCCAGCAGTTTACAACAGGCTGGCACTGAAGCTTTCTTT.

This CDR3 reads CASSLQGLSSYEQYF. In DNA form, the CDR3 reads TGTGCCAGCAGTTTACAGGGGCTTAGCTCCTACGAGCAGTACTTC. V is TRBV28 and J is TRBJ2-7, with D possibly matching TRBD1 (6 bases). This CDR3 has 15 amino acids. Trimming left V 2 bases short and J 0 bases short, with 11 bases between. Germline V gene sequence: CDR1 MDHEN, CDR2 SYDVKM.

This clone was recorded only once. The chain joins TRBV21-1 to TRBJ2-3; TRBD2, the table's D call, lacks a check against the DNA. TRBV21-1 is a known pseudogene. The CDR3 spans 12 residues. CDR3 coding DNA: TGTGCCAGCAGCATCGTAGCAGATACGCAGTATTTT. As protein: CASSIVADTQYF.

V is TRBV5-1 and J is TRBJ2-5; 7 bases are a match to TRBD2. The CDR3 sequence is 17 residues long. The germline V gene has CDR1 SGHRS and CDR2 YFSETQ. With 0 bases clipped from V and 2 bases from J, the junction kept 10 bases outside the gene matches. CDR3 sequence: CASSLVLGLADQETQYF. DNA of the CDR3: TGCGCCAGCAGCTTGGTTCTCGGGCTAGCGGATCAAGAGACCCAGTACTTC. Supplemented by reference TRBV5-1 and TRBJ2-5, the full variable domain reads KAGVTQTPRYLIKTRGQQVTLSCSPISGHRSVSWYQQTPGQGLQFLFEYFSETQRNKGNFPGRFSGRQFSNSRSEMNVSTLELGDSALYLCASSLVLGLADQETQYFGPGTRLLVL.

The gene calls are TRBV28 and TRBJ2-5; no definite D call. The J call may be incorrect, as the DNA end agrees better with TRBJ2-7. CDR3 length: 11 residues. Germline assignment: CDR1 MDHEN and CDR2 SYDVKM. The CDR3 sequence is CASSFYYEQYF. CDR3 DNA sequence: TGTGCCAGCAGTTTCTACTACGAGCAGTACTTC.

This clone has more than one count but fewer than ten. J is TRBJ1-2 and V is TRBV7-9; 8 nucleotides align to TRBD1. This CDR3 is built from 17 residues. With V trimmed by 3 bases and J by 6 bases, 15 bases remained unmatched. The germline CDR1 and CDR2 sequences are SEHNR and FQNEAQ (reference sequence). The CDR3 spells CASSFPTRTTGEDGYTF. The CDR3 nucleotides read TGTGCCAGCAGCTTCCCAACCAGGACGACAGGGGAAGATGGCTACACCTTC.